This TCR beta chain was retrieved from a study of preoperative IRX-2 immunotherapy in early breast cancer. This clone was counted once. Trimming left V 4 bases short and J 5 bases short, with 9 bases between. Germline V lookup: CDR1 SGHRS, CDR2 YFSETQ. This CDR3 contains 13 residues. The method was immunoSEQ multiplex PCR; TCRdb's version includes in-frame clones alone and lacks a portion of them. This table holds 20,000 to 30,000 clones, 85% to 95% found once. Treatment: preoperative locoregional IRX-2 cytokine immunotherapy. Patients received preoperative, locoregional IRX-2 cytokine immunotherapy in a phase Ib study.

V and J are TRBV5-1 and TRBJ1-4, with D maybe TRBD1 (6 bases). This clonotype was obtained from a human donor with breast cancer. This specimen was tumor tissue, taken after IRX-2 immunotherapy. The CDR3 coding sequence is TGCGCCAGCAGCGGACAGCTGAATGAAAAACTGTTTTTT. It is translated as CASSGQLNEKLFF.